Below are 13 T cell receptor beta chains sequenced from a single sample in a study of identical twins. TCRdb reanalysed the 5' RACE reads using MiXCR and keeps one entry per CDR3 protein. The data hold 350,000 to 400,000 distinct CDR3 sequences, with about 9% observed a single time. The sequenced sample consisted of naive T cells sorted from blood. Every receptor here comes from a woman between 45 and 60 years old in good health.

This clonotype was counted at least ten times. The rearrangement uses TRBV5-1 and TRBJ2-3; D gene ambiguous. The CDR3 has 12 amino acids. V dropped 6 bases and J dropped 2 bases, with 7 bases sitting between them. Germline values: CDR1 SGHRS, CDR2 YFSETQ. The DNA for the CDR3 is TGCGCCAGCAACGTGAACACAGATACGCAGTATTTT. This sequence encodes CASNVNTDTQYF.

This clonotype appeared a few times. CDR3 loop: CASSSPGRRVNIQYF. The CDR3 coding sequence is TGTGCCAGCAGTTCCCCGGGACGGAGAGTAAACATTCAGTACTTC. The chain uses TRBV12-3 or TRBV12-4 and TRBJ2-4, with D perhaps given as TRBD1 or TRBD2 (5 bases each). The V and J ends lost 4 bases and 6 bases respectively, with 16 bases between them. The CDR3 runs to 15 residues.

This sequence joins TRBV20-1 and TRBJ2-1; D is unresolved. Germline V gene data show CDR1 as DFQATT and CDR2 as SNEGSKA (reference sequence). This CDR3 contains 16 residues. Trimming cost V 0 bases and J 7 bases, with 19 bases left between them. The CDR3 nucleotides are TGCAGTGCTAGAGATATTGCGAGAATACCTCTGAATGAGCAGTTCTTC. It specifies CSARDIARIPLNEQFF.

The J gene is TRBJ1-5, the V gene TRBV5-1; weak D call: TRBD1 (5 bases). The CDR3 has 15 amino acids. Germline assignment: CDR1 SGHRS and CDR2 YFSETQ. Trimming removed 0 bases at V and 5 bases at J, with 12 bases between. The CDR3, as DNA: TGCGCCAGCAGCTTGGACAGGCCGGGGGATCAGCCCCAGCATTTT. Its protein is CASSLDRPGDQPQHF.

In DNA, the CDR3 is TGTGCCAGCAAGAGCGGGGCAGGGGAGACCCAGTACTTC. It codes for CASKSGAGETQYF. The chain employs TRBV11-2 and TRBJ2-5, with TRBD2 identical over 7 bases. Germline V gives CDR1 SGHAT, CDR2 FQNNGV. V shed 7 bases and J 5 bases; nucleotides not matched to a gene: 7. This CDR3 region has 13 residues.

The table lists this clonotype with a few counts. V usage is TRBV20-1 and J usage is TRBJ1-4, with D perhaps matching TRBD1 (5 bases). This CDR3 contains 14 residues. The V end lost 6 bases, the J end lost 8 bases, and 19 bases lay between the germline ends. Germline loops: CDR1 DFQATT, CDR2 SNEGSKA (reference sequence). CDR3 bases: TGCAGTGCCACGGACGGATGGGGGGGAGAAAAACTGTTTTTT. Encoded protein: CSATDGWGGEKLFF.

This clonotype appeared a few times. The CDR3 loop reads CASSAGPLGEQFF. The DNA for the CDR3 is TGTGCCAGCAGTGCCGGACCGCTGGGTGAGCAGTTCTTC. The V and J genes are TRBV2 and TRBJ2-1; no reliable D call. V was shortened by 4 bases and J by 9 bases, with 13 bases between the two germline ends. Germline V gene lookup returns CDR1 SNHLY and CDR2 FYNNEI. The CDR3 is 13 amino acids.

The table lists this clonotype with many counts. V is TRBV4-1 and J is TRBJ1-2; D is undetermined. This CDR3 is built from 12 residues. CDR1 and CDR2 from the germline V gene are MGHRA and YSYEKL. Trimming took off 3 bases at V and 2 bases at J, with 4 bases between the two ends. The CDR3 reads CASSQGNYGYTF. DNA for the CDR3: TGCGCCAGCAGCCAGGGCAACTATGGCTACACCTTC.

This clonotype was counted ten times or more. The chain combines TRBV2 with TRBJ2-1; 8 bases align to TRBD2. The J segment lost 6 bases and the V segment lost 3 bases, leaving 19 bases of the junction unmatched. Germline V gene sequence: CDR1 SNHLY, CDR2 FYNNEI. The CDR3 is 19 amino acids. The CDR3 region has the DNA TGTGCCAGCAGTGACCCGGGGCAGACGGGACTAAGCGGGAGCAATGAGCAGTTCTTC. This gives the protein CASSDPGQTGLSGSNEQFF. Variable domain in full (rest from reference TRBV2 and TRBJ2-1): EPEVTQTPSHQVTQMGQEVILRCVPISNHLYFYWYRQILGQKVEFLVSFYNNEISEKSEIFDDQFSVERPDGSNFTLKIRSTKLEDSAMYFCASSDPGQTGLSGSNEQFFGPGTRLTVL.

This chain links TRBV27 with TRBJ2-7; 7 bases agree with TRBD2. Germline CDR1 reads MNHEY; CDR2 reads SMNVEV (reference sequence). CDR3 size: 14 residues. V was pared by 3 bases and J by 4 bases, with 6 bases of the junction left unmatched. CDR3 in amino acids: CASSFVGGPYEQYF. CDR3 nucleotide sequence: TGTGCCAGCAGTTTTGTGGGAGGGCCTTACGAGCAGTACTTC.

The gene calls are TRBV20-1 and TRBJ2-7, with 8 bases identical to TRBD1. Trimming removed 3 bases from V and 6 bases from J; junction bases left unmatched: 10. CDR1 and CDR2 from the germline V gene are DFQATT and SNEGSKA (reference sequence). CDR3 length: 14 residues. DNA of the CDR3: TGCAGTGCTAGTGCCCGGACAGGGTTAACCGAGCAGTACTTC. Its translation is CSASARTGLTEQYF.

This clonotype occurred a few times. The chain couples TRBV12-3 or TRBV12-4 to TRBJ1-1; D is unresolved. This CDR3 is built from 17 residues. Trimming left V 3 bases short and J 12 bases short, with 29 bases between. CDR3 in DNA: TGTGCCAGCAGTTTGTCCCCAGAACTGACGAGTGTGGGGAAAACTTTCTTT. This sequence encodes CASSLSPELTSVGKTFF.

The chain has TRBV11-2 and TRBJ2-1; D remains ambiguous. The germline CDR1 and CDR2 sequences are SGHAT and FQNNGV. CDR3 length equals 16 residues. Trimming stripped 5 bases from V and 0 bases from J, with 14 bases between. CDR3 sequence reads: CASSSLNGFSYNEQFF. The CDR3 DNA sequence: TGTGCCAGCAGCAGCTTAAACGGCTTCTCCTACAATGAGCAGTTCTTC.